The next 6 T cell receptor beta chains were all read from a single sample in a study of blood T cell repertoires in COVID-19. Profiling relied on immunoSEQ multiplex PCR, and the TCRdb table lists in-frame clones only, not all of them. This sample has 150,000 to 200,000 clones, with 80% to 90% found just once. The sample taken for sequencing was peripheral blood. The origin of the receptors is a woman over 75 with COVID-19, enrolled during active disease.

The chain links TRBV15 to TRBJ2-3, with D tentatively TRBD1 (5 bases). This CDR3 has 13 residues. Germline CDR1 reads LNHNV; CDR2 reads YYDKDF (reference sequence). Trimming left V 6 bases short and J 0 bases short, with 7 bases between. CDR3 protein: CATRGLSTDTQYF. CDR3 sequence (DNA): TGTGCCACCAGGGGGCTTAGCACAGATACGCAGTATTTT.

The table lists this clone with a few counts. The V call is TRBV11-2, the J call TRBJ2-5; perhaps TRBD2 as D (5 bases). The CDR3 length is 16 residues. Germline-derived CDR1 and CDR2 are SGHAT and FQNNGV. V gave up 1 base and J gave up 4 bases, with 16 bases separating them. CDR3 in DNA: TGTGCCAGCAGCTTAGGGGGTCTAGCTCGCGGAGAGACCCAGTACTTC. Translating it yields CASSLGGLARGETQYF.

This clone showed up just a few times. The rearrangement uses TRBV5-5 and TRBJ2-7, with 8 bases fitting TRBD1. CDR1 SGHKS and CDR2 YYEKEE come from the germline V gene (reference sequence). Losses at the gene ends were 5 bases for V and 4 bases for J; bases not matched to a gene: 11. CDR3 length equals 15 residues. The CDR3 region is CASSHPETGDYEQYF. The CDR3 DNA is TGTGCCAGCAGTCACCCGGAGACAGGGGATTACGAGCAGTACTTC.

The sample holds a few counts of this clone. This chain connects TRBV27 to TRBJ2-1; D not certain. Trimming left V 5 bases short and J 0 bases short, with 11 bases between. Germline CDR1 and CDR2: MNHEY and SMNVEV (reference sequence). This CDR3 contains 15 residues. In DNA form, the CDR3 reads TGTGCCAGCAGTCCTCGACTTAGCTCCTACAATGAGCAGTTCTTC. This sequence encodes CASSPRLSSYNEQFF.

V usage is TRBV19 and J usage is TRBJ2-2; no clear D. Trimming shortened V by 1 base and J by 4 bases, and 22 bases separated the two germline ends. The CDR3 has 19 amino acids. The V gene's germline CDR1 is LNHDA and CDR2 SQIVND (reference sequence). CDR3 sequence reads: CASSIVVSLSTLFTGELFF. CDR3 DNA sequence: TGTGCCAGTAGTATAGTAGTCTCCCTCTCAACGCTATTCACCGGGGAGCTGTTTTTT.

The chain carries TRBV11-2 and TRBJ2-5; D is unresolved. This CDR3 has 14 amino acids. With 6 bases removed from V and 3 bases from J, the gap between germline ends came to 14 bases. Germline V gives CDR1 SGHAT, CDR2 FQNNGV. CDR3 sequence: CASSTTGSKETQYF. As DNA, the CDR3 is TGTGCCAGCAGTACCACGGGTTCGAAAGAGACCCAGTACTTC. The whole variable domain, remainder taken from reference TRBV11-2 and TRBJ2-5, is EAGVAQSPRYKIIEKRQSVAFWCNPISGHATLYWYQQILGQGPKLLIQFQNNGVVDDSQLPKDRFSAERLKGVDSTLKIQPAKLEDSAVYLCASSTTGSKETQYFGPGTRLLVL.